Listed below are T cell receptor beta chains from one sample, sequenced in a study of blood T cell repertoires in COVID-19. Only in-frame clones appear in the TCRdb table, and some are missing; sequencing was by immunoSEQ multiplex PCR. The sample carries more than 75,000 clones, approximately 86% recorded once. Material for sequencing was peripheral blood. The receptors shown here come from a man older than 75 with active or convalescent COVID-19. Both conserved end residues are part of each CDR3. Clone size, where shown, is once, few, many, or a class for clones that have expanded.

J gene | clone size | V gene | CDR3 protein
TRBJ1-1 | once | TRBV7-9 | CASSLLGMNTEAFF
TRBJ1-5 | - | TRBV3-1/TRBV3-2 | CASSQSGNQPQHF
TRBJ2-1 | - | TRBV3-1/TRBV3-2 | CASSQVSGERFF
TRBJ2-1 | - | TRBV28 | CASRTSVTGTRDEQFF
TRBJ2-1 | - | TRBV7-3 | CASSLQRGSYNEQFF
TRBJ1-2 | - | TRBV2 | CASSAEEGLVGYTF
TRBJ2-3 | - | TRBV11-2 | CASSPLGAGADTQYF
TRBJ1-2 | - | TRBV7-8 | CASSPRGDRGNYGYTF
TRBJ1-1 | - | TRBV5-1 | CASSSGQLNTEAFF
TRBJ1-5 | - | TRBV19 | CASSSEWTGPQHF
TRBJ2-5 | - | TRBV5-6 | CASSRGSGQETQYF
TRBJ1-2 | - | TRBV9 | CASSVGSLTGGGGYTF
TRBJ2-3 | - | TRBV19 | CASTDPRRVTDTQYF
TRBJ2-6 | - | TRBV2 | CASSDRDSGANVLTF
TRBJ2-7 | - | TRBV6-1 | CASSEDRVSYEQYF
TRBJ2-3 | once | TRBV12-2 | CASRRTGEADTQYF
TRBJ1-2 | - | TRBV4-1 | CASSQVDRVYGYTF
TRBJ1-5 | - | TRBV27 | CASSLSRGEGVQPQHF
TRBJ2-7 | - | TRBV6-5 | CASIRGQATYEQYF
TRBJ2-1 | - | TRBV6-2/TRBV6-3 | CASSYVSGRVGSEQFF
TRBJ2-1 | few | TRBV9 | CASTSTGTVYNEQFF
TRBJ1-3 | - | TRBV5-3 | CARSLCAERSGNTIYF
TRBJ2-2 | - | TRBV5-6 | CASSFGLAGVVGELFF
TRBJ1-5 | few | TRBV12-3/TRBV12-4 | CASSLGGKQPQHF
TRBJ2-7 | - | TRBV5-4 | CASSSTSREGYEQYF
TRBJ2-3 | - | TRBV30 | CAWSVSGSDTQYF
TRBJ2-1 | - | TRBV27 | CASSFDSNNEQFF
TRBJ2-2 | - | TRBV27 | CASSPSTGGDDTGELFF